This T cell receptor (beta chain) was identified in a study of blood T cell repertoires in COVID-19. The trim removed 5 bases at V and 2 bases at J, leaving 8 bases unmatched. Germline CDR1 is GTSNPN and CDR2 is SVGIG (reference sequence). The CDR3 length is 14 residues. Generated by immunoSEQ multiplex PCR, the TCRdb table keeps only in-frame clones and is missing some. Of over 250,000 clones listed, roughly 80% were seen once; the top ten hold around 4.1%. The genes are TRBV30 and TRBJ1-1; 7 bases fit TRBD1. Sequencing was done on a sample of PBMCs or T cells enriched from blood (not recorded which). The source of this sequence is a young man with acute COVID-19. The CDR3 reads CAWQDRLINTEAFF. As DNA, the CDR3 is TGTGCCTGGCAGGACAGGCTAATTAACACTGAAGCTTTCTTT.